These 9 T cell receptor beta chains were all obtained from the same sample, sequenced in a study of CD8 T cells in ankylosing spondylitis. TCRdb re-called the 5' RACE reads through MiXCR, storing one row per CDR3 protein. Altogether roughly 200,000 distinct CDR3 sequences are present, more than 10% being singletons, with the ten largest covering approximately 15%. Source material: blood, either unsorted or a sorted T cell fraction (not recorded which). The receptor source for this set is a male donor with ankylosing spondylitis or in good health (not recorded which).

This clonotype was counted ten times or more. The CDR3 DNA reads as TGTGCCAGCAGTTTCGACCAGCGCGACACCGGGGAGCTGTTTTTT. Translated, it gives CASSFDQRDTGELFF. The chain carries TRBV28 and TRBJ2-2; D unclear. The V gene's germline CDR1 is MDHEN and CDR2 SYDVKM. The CDR3 totals 15 residues. Trimming cost V 3 bases and J 3 bases, with 11 bases left between them.

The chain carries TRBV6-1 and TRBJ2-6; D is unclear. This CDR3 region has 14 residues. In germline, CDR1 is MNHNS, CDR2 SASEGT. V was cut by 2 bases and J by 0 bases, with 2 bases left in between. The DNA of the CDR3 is TGTGCCAGCAGTGAACTCTCTGGGGCCAACGTCCTGACTTTC. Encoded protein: CASSELSGANVLTF.

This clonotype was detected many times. The CDR3 is CASSQDSGGREQYF. CDR3 nucleotide sequence: TGCGCCAGCAGCCAAGATTCAGGGGGCCGCGAGCAGTACTTC. The chain recombines TRBV4-1 with TRBJ2-7, with TRBD1 matching 8 bases. The CDR3 totals 14 residues. V shed 0 bases and J 6 bases; nucleotides not matched to a gene: 4. Germline CDR1 and CDR2: MGHRA and YSYEKL.

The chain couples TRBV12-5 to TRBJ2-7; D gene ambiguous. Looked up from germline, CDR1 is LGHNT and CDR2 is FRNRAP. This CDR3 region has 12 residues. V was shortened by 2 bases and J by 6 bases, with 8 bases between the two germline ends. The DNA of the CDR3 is TGTGCTAGTGGTTTGATTCTGGGCGAGCAGTACTTC. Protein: CASGLILGEQYF.

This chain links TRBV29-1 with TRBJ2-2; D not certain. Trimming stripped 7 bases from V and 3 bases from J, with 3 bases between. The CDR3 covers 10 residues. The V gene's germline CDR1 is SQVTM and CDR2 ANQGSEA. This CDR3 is CSAYTGELFF. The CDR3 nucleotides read TGCAGCGCCTACACCGGGGAGCTGTTTTTT.

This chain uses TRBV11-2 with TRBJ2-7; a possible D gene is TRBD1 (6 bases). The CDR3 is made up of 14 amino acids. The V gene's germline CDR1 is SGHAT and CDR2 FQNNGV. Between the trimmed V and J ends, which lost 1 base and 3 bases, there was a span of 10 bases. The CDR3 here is CASSLGGQDYEQYF. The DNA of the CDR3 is TGTGCCAGCAGCTTAGGGGGACAAGACTACGAGCAGTACTTC.

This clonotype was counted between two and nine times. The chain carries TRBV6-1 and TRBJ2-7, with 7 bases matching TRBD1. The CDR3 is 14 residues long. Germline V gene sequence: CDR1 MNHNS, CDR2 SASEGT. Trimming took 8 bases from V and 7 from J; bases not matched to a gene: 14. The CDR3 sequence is CASGDGGQAREQYF. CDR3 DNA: TGTGCCAGCGGGGATGGAGGACAGGCGAGAGAGCAGTACTTC.

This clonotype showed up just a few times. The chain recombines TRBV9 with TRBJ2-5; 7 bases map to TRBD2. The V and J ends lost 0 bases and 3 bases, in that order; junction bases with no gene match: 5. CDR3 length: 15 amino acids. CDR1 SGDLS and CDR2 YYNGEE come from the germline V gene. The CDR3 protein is CASSVEPSGEETQYF. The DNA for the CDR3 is TGTGCCAGCAGCGTAGAACCTAGCGGAGAAGAGACCCAGTACTTC. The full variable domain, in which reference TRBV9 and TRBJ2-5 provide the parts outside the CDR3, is DSGVTQTPKHLITATGQRVTLRCSPRSGDLSVYWYQQSLDQGLQFLIQYYNGEERAKGNILERFSAQQFPDLHSELNLSSLELGDSALYFCASSVEPSGEETQYFGPGTRLLVL.

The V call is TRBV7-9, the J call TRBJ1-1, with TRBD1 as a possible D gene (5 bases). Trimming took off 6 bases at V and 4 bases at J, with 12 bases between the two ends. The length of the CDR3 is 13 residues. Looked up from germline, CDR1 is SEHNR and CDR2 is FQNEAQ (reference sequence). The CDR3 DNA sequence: TGTGCCAGCAGACTAGGGGTCACCACTGAAGCTTTCTTT. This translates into CASRLGVTTEAFF.